A selection of T cell receptor beta chains follows, all from one sample in a study of T cells in Graves' hyperthyroidism and ophthalmopathy. Via MiXCR, TCRdb re-called the multiplex PCR reads, giving one row per CDR3 protein. Found here are some 50,000 distinct CDR3 sequences, under 50% of them singletons; the top ten hold roughly 10%. Sequenced material: blood. These TCRs come from a woman in her forties or fifties with Graves' ophthalmopathy. Each CDR3 is given with its conserved first and last residue. The D gene is left open where the match is weak. Expanded clones are given a class, and other clones once, few, many or no size at all.

d_call: -
cdr3_length: 13
clone_size: -
v_call: TRBV2
j_call: TRBJ1-5
cdr3_nt: TGTGCCAGCGTACGTCTGAGCAATCAGCCCCAGCATTTT
cdr3_aa: CASVRLSNQPQHF

d_call: -
cdr3_length: 14
clone_size: many
v_call: TRBV7-9
j_call: TRBJ1-4
cdr3_nt: TGTGCCAGCAGCCGGGCCCCTAGAGAAGAAAAACTGTTTTTT
cdr3_aa: CASSRAPREEKLFF

d_call: TRBD1
cdr3_length: 15
clone_size: -
v_call: TRBV29-1
j_call: TRBJ2-5
cdr3_nt: TGCAGCGTTAGGGTGGGGACAGGTCAAGGGGAGACCCAGTACTTC
cdr3_aa: CSVRVGTGQGETQYF

d_call: -
cdr3_length: 9
clone_size: many
v_call: TRBV7-9
j_call: TRBJ2-1
cdr3_nt: TGTGCCAGCAGCTCTGAGCCGTTCTTC
cdr3_aa: CASSSEPFF

d_call: TRBD2
cdr3_length: 16
clone_size: many
v_call: TRBV7-3
j_call: TRBJ2-3
cdr3_nt: TGTGCCAGCAGCTTAAGACTAGCGGGGGACACAGATACGCAGTATTTT
cdr3_aa: CASSLRLAGDTDTQYF

d_call: -
cdr3_length: 15
clone_size: many
v_call: TRBV4-1
j_call: TRBJ1-6
cdr3_nt: TGCGCCAGCAGCCAAGATCGTCTGGGTAATTCACCCCTCCACTTT
cdr3_aa: CASSQDRLGNSPLHF

d_call: -
cdr3_length: 14
clone_size: many
v_call: TRBV7-2
j_call: TRBJ1-2
cdr3_nt: TGTGCCAGCAGCTATCCTCCCGCGGCGGGTGGCTACACCTTC
cdr3_aa: CASSYPPAAGGYTF

d_call: -
cdr3_length: 13
clone_size: -
v_call: TRBV3-1
j_call: TRBJ1-2
cdr3_nt: TGTGCCAGCAGCCTTAGGGGGGGCATGGGCTACACCTTC
cdr3_aa: CASSLRGGMGYTF

d_call: TRBD2
cdr3_length: 14
clone_size: many
v_call: TRBV12-3/TRBV12-4
j_call: TRBJ2-5
cdr3_nt: TGTGCCAGCACCCTAGCGGGGGCTGAAGAGACCCAGTACTTC
cdr3_aa: CASTLAGAEETQYF

d_call: -
cdr3_length: 12
clone_size: -
v_call: TRBV9
j_call: TRBJ1-4
cdr3_nt: TGTGCCGGCAGCCGCCGACTGGGGAAACTGTTTTTT
cdr3_aa: CAGSRRLGKLFF

d_call: -
cdr3_length: 15
clone_size: many
v_call: TRBV4-2
j_call: TRBJ2-5
cdr3_nt: TGTGCCAGCAGCCAAGTTGGGGGGTCGGGAGAGACCCAGTACTTC
cdr3_aa: CASSQVGGSGETQYF

d_call: -
cdr3_length: 14
clone_size: -
v_call: TRBV20-1
j_call: TRBJ1-2
cdr3_nt: TGCAGTGCTAGAGATTTAGGCTGGGACTATGGCTACACCTTC
cdr3_aa: CSARDLGWDYGYTF

d_call: -
cdr3_length: 14
clone_size: -
v_call: TRBV12-3/TRBV12-4
j_call: TRBJ2-7
cdr3_nt: TGTGCCAGCAGTTTTTATGTGGATGCCTACGAGGAGTACTTC
cdr3_aa: CASSFYVDAYEEYF

d_call: -
cdr3_length: 15
clone_size: once
v_call: TRBV5-1
j_call: TRBJ2-7
cdr3_nt: TGCGCCAGCAGCTTAGTGGAATACGGGGATTACGAGCAGTACTTC
cdr3_aa: CASSLVEYGDYEQYF

d_call: -
cdr3_length: 17
clone_size: -
v_call: TRBV5-1
j_call: TRBJ2-4
cdr3_nt: TGCGCCAGCAGGGTCGGGAATGACCAAGAGACCCTAAACATTCAGTACTTC
cdr3_aa: CASRVGNDQETLNIQYF

d_call: TRBD1
cdr3_length: 13
clone_size: -
v_call: TRBV13
j_call: TRBJ2-5
cdr3_nt: TGTGCCAGCAGCGACAGGGGAGGAGAGACCCAGTACTTC
cdr3_aa: CASSDRGGETQYF

d_call: -
cdr3_length: 14
clone_size: -
v_call: TRBV29-1
j_call: TRBJ1-6
cdr3_nt: TGCAGACGATCAGGGCGGACCTATAATTCACCCCTCCACTTT
cdr3_aa: CRRSGRTYNSPLHF